The 18 T cell receptor beta chains given below trace back to one sample, sequenced in a study of Ad26.COV2.S vaccination and SARS-CoV-2 variants. Treatment noted: around 19 received Ad26.COV2.S at low or high dose, single or two shots; 5 received placebo; per-sample allocation not given. It was on day 63 after the first vaccine or placebo injection that samples were taken. Here immunoSEQ multiplex PCR was the method, and the copy in TCRdb shows in-frame clones only, minus some. The sample includes a few hundred thousand clones, around 91% seen only once; the top ten take approximately 1.9%. Sequenced material: peripheral blood, taken in a trial of Ad26.COV2.S vaccine versus placebo. The receptors shown here come from a person aged 18 to 65 who received the Ad26.COV2.S COVID-19 vaccine or a placebo.

The chain links TRBV6-2 or TRBV6-3 to TRBJ1-5; D not certain. Germline values: CDR1 MNHEY, CDR2 SVGEGT. The CDR3 runs to 14 residues. The ends were cut back, 2 bases at V and 5 bases at J, with 10 bases in the middle. This chain's CDR3 is CASSYPREYQPQHF. The DNA of the CDR3 is TGTGCCAGCAGTTACCCGCGCGAGTATCAGCCCCAGCATTTT.

This chain links TRBV3-1 (or the pseudogene TRBV3-2) with TRBJ1-4; TRBD1 matches at 7 bases. The CDR3 consists of 14 residues. The trim removed 4 bases at V and 5 bases at J, leaving 4 bases unmatched. The V gene's germline CDR1 is LGHDT and CDR2 YNNKEL (reference sequence). The CDR3 DNA is TGTGCCAGCAGCCGGGACAGAAAAAATGAAAAACTGTTTTTT. Translating gives CASSRDRKNEKLFF.

The chain is built from TRBV2 and TRBJ2-3; TRBD2 agrees at 7 bases. This CDR3 has 15 residues. From germline, CDR1 is SNHLY and CDR2 FYNNEI. V was clipped by 3 bases and J by 2 bases; unmatched bases: 5. The DNA of the CDR3 is TGTGCCAGCAGTGATTGGGAGGGCCTCACAGATACGCAGTATTTT. It specifies CASSDWEGLTDTQYF.

This clone was observed a single time. The CDR3 nucleotides are TGTGCCAGCAGACCACAGGGGGCGCGGGACGTATACACCTTC. Protein: CASRPQGARDVYTF. The V call is TRBV5-5, the J call TRBJ1-2, with 9 bases aligning to TRBD1. The V gene's germline CDR1 is SGHKS and CDR2 YYEKEE (reference sequence). Losses at the gene ends were 5 bases for V and 11 bases for J; bases not matched to a gene: 13. The CDR3 sequence is 14 residues long.

The gene calls are TRBV9 and TRBJ2-1; no clear D gene. V gave up 2 bases and J gave up 6 bases, with 9 bases separating them. This CDR3 is built from 13 residues. In germline, CDR1 is SGDLS, CDR2 YYNGEE. The CDR3 region has the DNA TGTGCCAGCAGCGTCGGCGTGGGCAATGAGCAGTTCTTC. It translates to CASSVGVGNEQFF.

The chain employs TRBV12-3 or TRBV12-4 and TRBJ2-5, with D uncertain. CDR3 length: 12 amino acids. Trimming pared 3 bases from V and 6 bases from J, leaving 8 bases between. The CDR3 DNA reads as TGTGCCAGCAGTTTGTCAAGGAAGACCCAGTACTTC. It specifies CASSLSRKTQYF.

This chain uses TRBV28 with TRBJ2-7; D remains unclear. Germline V lookup: CDR1 MDHEN, CDR2 SYDVKM. CDR3 length: 14 amino acids. V was shortened by 6 bases and J by 6 bases, with 18 bases between the two germline ends. The CDR3 region has the DNA TGTGCCAGCAGCCCTAGAGGTTGGCGACCCGAGCAGTACTTC. It is translated as CASSPRGWRPEQYF.

CDR3 sequence reads: CAWSIGGIVYNEQFF. CDR3 nucleotide sequence: TGTGCCTGGAGTATCGGCGGGATAGTTTACAATGAGCAGTTCTTC. This sequence joins TRBV30 and TRBJ2-1; weak D call: TRBD2 (6 bases). Germline loops: CDR1 GTSNPN, CDR2 SVGIG (reference sequence). The CDR3 contains 15 residues. Trimming removed 2 bases at V and 4 bases at J, with 15 bases between.

This chain uses TRBV29-1 with TRBJ1-2; no clear D. Per the germline V gene, CDR1 is SQVTM and CDR2 is ANQGSEA. V was cut by 2 bases and J by 7 bases, with 23 bases left in between. The CDR3 sequence is 16 residues long. The CDR3 nucleotides read TGCAGCGTTGAAAGGGCGGGGATTACTCCCGGAACTGGCTACACCTTC. This translates into CSVERAGITPGTGYTF.

The CDR3 is CACVLGGIDYGYTF. The DNA for the CDR3 is TGTGCCTGCGTACTTGGGGGGATCGACTATGGCTACACCTTC. This chain connects TRBV30 to TRBJ1-2, with a weak D call TRBD1 (5 bases). The CDR3 is made up of 14 amino acids. Trimming took off 6 bases at V and 3 bases at J, with 17 bases between the two ends. Germline assignment: CDR1 GTSNPN and CDR2 SVGIG (reference sequence).

CDR3 DNA: TGTGCCAGCAGTCGCGATGGCACAGATACGCAGTATTTT. Translation: CASSRDGTDTQYF. The chain couples TRBV9 to TRBJ2-3; D call uncertain. The CDR3 sequence is 13 residues long. The ends were cut back, 5 bases at V and 1 base at J, with 8 bases in the middle. Germline lookup yields CDR1 SGDLS and CDR2 YYNGEE.

This chain uses TRBV2 with TRBJ1-1; no clear D. Between the trimmed V and J ends, which lost 7 bases and 5 bases, there was a span of 14 bases. This CDR3 is built from 13 residues. Germline V lookup: CDR1 SNHLY, CDR2 FYNNEI. CDR3 protein: CASISPVRTEAFF. In DNA form, the CDR3 reads TGTGCCAGCATCTCCCCGGTCCGAACTGAAGCTTTCTTT.

The chain uses TRBV20-1 and TRBJ1-4; D gene unclear. The CDR3 totals 12 residues. Germline CDR1 and CDR2: DFQATT and SNEGSKA (reference sequence). V was pared by 3 bases and J by 8 bases, with 10 bases between. The CDR3 region has the DNA TGCAGTGCTAGTGGGATAGGGGAAAAACTGTTTTTT. It encodes CSASGIGEKLFF.

This sequence joins TRBV2 and TRBJ1-1; D possibly corresponds to TRBD1 (6 bases). This CDR3 spans 14 amino acids. V lost 1 base and J lost 7, with 13 bases in between. Germline values: CDR1 SNHLY, CDR2 FYNNEI. The chain's CDR3 is CASSEGWTDLEAFF. DNA for the CDR3: TGTGCCAGCAGTGAAGGATGGACAGACCTTGAAGCTTTCTTT.

The chain's CDR3 is CASSQTTAGQGDSPLHF. The CDR3 DNA reads TGTGCCAGCAGTCAAACAACTGCGGGACAGGGTGATTCACCCCTCCACTTT. The chain carries TRBV11-2 and TRBJ1-6; the match to TRBD1 covers 9 bases. Germline assignment: CDR1 SGHAT and CDR2 FQNNGV. The CDR3 spans 17 residues. With 6 bases clipped from V and 8 bases from J, the junction kept 14 bases outside the gene matches.

This rearrangement joins TRBV5-4 to TRBJ1-4, with 8 bases identical to TRBD1. V shed 3 bases, J shed 7 bases, and the junction held 5 bases outside the gene matches. The CDR3 totals 14 residues. In germline, CDR1 is SGHNT, CDR2 YYREEE (reference sequence). CDR3 in DNA: TGTGCCAGCAGCTCAAGACAGGGGAGTGAAAAACTGTTTTTT. Residues: CASSSRQGSEKLFF. The variable domain in full, with the rest retrieved from reference TRBV5-4 and TRBJ1-4, is ETGVTQSPTHLIKTRGQQVTLRCSSQSGHNTVSWYQQALGQGPQFIFQYYREEENGRGNFPPRFSGLQFPNYSSELNVNALELDDSALYLCASSSRQGSEKLFFGSGTQLSVL.

The chain links TRBV20-1 to TRBJ1-1, with D tentatively TRBD1 (5 bases). This CDR3 region has 12 residues. Trimming took 3 bases from V and 7 from J, leaving 12 bases between them. From germline, CDR1 is DFQATT and CDR2 SNEGSKA (reference sequence). CDR3 DNA: TGCAGTGCTAGTAGGGGTTTTAATGAAGCTTTCTTT. Protein sequence: CSASRGFNEAFF.

The chain uses TRBV30 and TRBJ2-3; D remains ambiguous. Per germline, CDR1 GTSNPN and CDR2 SVGIG (reference sequence). CDR3 length equals 13 residues. V was pared by 2 bases and J by 6 bases, with 12 bases between. For the CDR3, the DNA is TGTGCCTGGAGTTGGGCGCTTTCGGATACGCAGTATTTT. It translates to CAWSWALSDTQYF. The full variable domain, with the rest looked up from reference TRBV30 and TRBJ2-3, is SQTIHQWPATLVQPVGSPLSLECTVEGTSNPNLYWYRQAAGRGLQLLFYSVGIGQISSEVPQNLSASRPQDRQFILSSKKLLLSDSGFYLCAWSWALSDTQYFGPGTRLTVL.